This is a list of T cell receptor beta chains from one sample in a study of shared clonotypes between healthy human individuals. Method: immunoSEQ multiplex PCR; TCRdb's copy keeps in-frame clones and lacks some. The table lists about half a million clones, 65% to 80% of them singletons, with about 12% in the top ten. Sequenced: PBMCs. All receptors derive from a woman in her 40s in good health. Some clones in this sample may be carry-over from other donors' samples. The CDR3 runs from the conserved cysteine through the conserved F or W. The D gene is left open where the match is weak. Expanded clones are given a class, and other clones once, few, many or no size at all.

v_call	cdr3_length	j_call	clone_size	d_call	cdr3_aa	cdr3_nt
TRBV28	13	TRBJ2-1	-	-	CASHSKGDNEQFF	TGTGCCAGCCATTCTAAGGGGGACAATGAGCAGTTCTTC
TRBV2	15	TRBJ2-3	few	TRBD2	CASSPRTSGTDTQYF	TGTGCCAGCAGTCCTAGGACTAGCGGAACAGATACGCAGTATTTT
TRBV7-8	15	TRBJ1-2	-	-	CASSLEARGNYGYTF	TGTGCCAGCAGCTTAGAAGCCAGGGGTAACTATGGCTACACCTTC
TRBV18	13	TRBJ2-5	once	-	CASSPFLGKTQYF	TGTGCCAGCTCACCATTCTTGGGAAAGACCCAGTACTTC
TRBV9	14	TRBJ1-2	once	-	CASSVSEGSYGYTF	TGTGCCAGCAGCGTATCGGAAGGGAGCTATGGCTACACCTTC
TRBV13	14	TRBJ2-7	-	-	CASSLLGGLYEQYF	TGTGCCAGCAGCTTACTCGGCGGACTCTACGAGCAGTACTTC
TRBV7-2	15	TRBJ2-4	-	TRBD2	CASSTNSGRQNIQYF	TGTGCCAGCAGCACCAATAGCGGGAGGCAAAACATTCAGTACTTC
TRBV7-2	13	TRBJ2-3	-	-	CASSPGRTDTQYF	TGTGCCAGCAGCCCTGGCCGCACAGATACGCAGTATTTT
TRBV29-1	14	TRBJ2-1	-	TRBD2	CSVVREGRVGEQFF	TGCAGCGTTGTGCGGGAGGGCAGGGTCGGTGAGCAGTTCTTC
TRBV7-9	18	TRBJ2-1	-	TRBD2	CASSLVGGGLAGVLEQFF	TGTGCCAGCAGCTTAGTAGGAGGAGGACTAGCGGGAGTGCTTGAGCAGTTCTTC
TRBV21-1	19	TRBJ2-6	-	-	CASSKVTAKPGSGANVLTF	TGTGCCAGCAGCAAAGTTACTGCTAAGCCGGGTTCTGGGGCCAACGTCCTGACTTTC
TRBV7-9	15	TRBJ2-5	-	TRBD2	CASSMGTSGRETQYF	TGTGCCAGCAGCATGGGGACTAGCGGGAGAGAGACCCAGTACTTC
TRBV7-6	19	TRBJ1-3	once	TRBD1	CASSLVEDRALGSGNTIYF	TGTGCCAGCAGCTTAGTCGAGGACAGGGCCCTCGGCTCTGGAAACACCATATATTTT
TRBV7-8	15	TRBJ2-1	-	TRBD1	CASSFRQGVMDEQFF	TGTGCCAGCAGCTTTAGGCAGGGGGTTATGGATGAGCAGTTCTTC
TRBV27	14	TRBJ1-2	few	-	CASSLKGGNYGYTF	TGTGCCAGCAGTTTAAAGGGGGGGAACTATGGCTACACCTTC
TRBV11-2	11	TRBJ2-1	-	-	CASSLANEQFF	TGTGCCAGCAGCTTAGCCAATGAGCAGTTCTTC
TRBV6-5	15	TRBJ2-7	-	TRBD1	CASSSGQGDNYEQYF	TGTGCCAGCAGTTCCGGACAGGGCGATAATTACGAGCAGTACTTC
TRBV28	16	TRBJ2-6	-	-	CASSLGWGSGANVLTF	TGTGCCAGCAGTTTAGGCTGGGGCTCTGGGGCCAACGTCCTGACTTTC
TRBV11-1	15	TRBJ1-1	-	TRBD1	CASSAEQGLGTEAFF	TGTGCCAGCAGCGCAGAACAGGGGTTAGGCACTGAAGCTTTCTTT
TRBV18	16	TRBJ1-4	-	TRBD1	CASSLRTGQDGEKLFF	TGTGCCAGCTCCCTCAGGACAGGGCAAGATGGTGAAAAACTGTTTTTT
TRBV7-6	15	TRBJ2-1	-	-	CASSWSEGGHNEQFF	TGTGCCAGCAGCTGGTCGGAGGGGGGCCACAATGAGCAGTTCTTC
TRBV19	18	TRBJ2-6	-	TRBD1	CASSQRDRVYSGANVLTF	TGTGCCAGTAGTCAAAGGGACAGGGTCTACTCTGGGGCCAACGTCCTGACTTTC
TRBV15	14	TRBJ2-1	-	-	CATRDGGQFNEQFF	TGTGCCACTCGGGACGGGGGGCAATTCAATGAGCAGTTCTTC
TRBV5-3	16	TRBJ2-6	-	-	CARSLFRGSWANVLTF	TGTGCCAGAAGCTTGTTCCGGGGCAGCTGGGCCAACGTCCTGACTTTC
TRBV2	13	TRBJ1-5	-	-	CASSGDSNQPQHF	TGTGCCAGCAGTGGGGACAGCAATCAGCCCCAGCATTTT
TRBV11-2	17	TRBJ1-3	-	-	CASSLDGAVSSGNTIYF	TGTGCCAGCAGCTTAGATGGGGCCGTCAGCTCTGGAAACACCATATATTTT
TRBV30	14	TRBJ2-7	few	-	CAWSVARISYEQYF	TGTGCCTGGAGTGTAGCCCGAATCTCCTACGAGCAGTACTTC
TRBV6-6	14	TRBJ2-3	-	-	CASSLGVLTDTQYF	TGTGCCAGCAGCTTAGGGGTCCTCACAGATACGCAGTATTTT
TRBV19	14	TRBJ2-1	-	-	CASSISSPVNEQFF	TGTGCCAGTAGTATCTCCTCTCCAGTCAATGAGCAGTTCTTC
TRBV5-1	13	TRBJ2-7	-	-	CASSLGGSRDPDF	TGCGCCAGCAGCTTGGGAGGCAGCCGCGACCCCGACTTC
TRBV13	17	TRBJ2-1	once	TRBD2	CASSTRISGFPYNEQFF	TGTGCCAGCAGCACCCGTATTAGCGGGTTCCCCTACAATGAGCAGTTCTTC
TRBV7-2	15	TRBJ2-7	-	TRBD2	CASSRIGTSGYEQYF	TGTGCCAGCAGCCGAATCGGGACTAGTGGATACGAGCAGTACTTC
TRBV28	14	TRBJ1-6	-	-	CASSKGRGNSPLHF	TGTGCCAGCAGTAAAGGGCGCGGGAATTCACCCCTCCACTTT
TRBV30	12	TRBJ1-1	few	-	CAWRPQGFKAFF	TGTGCCTGGAGGCCCCAGGGTTTTAAAGCTTTCTTT
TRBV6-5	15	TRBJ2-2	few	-	CASSYSNSHTGELFF	TGTGCCAGCAGTTACTCGAATAGTCACACCGGGGAGCTGTTTTTT
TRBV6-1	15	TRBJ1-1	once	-	CASSEASAGNTEAFF	TGTGCCAGCAGTGAAGCTAGTGCTGGTAACACTGAAGCTTTCTTT
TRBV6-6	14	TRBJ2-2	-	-	CASSLRSNTGELFF	TGTGCCAGCAGTTTGAGATCGAACACCGGGGAGCTGTTTTTT
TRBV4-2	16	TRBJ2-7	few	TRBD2	CASRRGLATSSYEQYF	TGTGCCAGCAGGCGCGGACTAGCCACATCCTCCTACGAGCAGTACTTC
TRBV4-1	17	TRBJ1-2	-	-	CASSSLGVTGENYGYTF	TGCGCCAGCAGCTCCCTAGGGGTGACAGGCGAGAACTATGGCTACACCTTC
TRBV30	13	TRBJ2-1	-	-	CAWSVRAENEQFF	TGTGCCTGGAGTGTACGAGCGGAGAATGAGCAGTTCTTC
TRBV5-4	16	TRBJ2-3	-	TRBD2	CASSSRLAGLPDTQYF	TGTGCCAGCAGCTCCAGACTAGCGGGATTGCCAGATACGCAGTATTTT
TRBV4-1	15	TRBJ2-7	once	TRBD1	CASSQDGTGTYEQYF	TGCGCCAGCAGCCAAGACGGGACAGGTACCTACGAGCAGTACTTC
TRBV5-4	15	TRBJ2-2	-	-	CASSLAESRTGELFF	TGTGCCAGCAGCTTGGCCGAGAGTCGCACCGGGGAGCTGTTTTTT
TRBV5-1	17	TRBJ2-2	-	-	CASSLGPEGIDTGELFF	TGCGCCAGCAGCTTGGGCCCTGAGGGCATAGACACCGGGGAGCTGTTTTTT
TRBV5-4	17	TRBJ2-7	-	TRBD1	CASSRGQGPLLSYEQYF	TGTGCCAGCAGCAGGGGACAGGGCCCACTCCTATCCTACGAGCAGTACTTC
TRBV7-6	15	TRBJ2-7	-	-	CASSQGTEYSYEQYF	TGTGCCAGCAGCCAAGGGACGGAATACTCCTACGAGCAGTACTTC
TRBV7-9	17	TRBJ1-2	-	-	CASSFTFHSGPNYGYTF	TGTGCCAGCAGCTTCACCTTTCATTCCGGACCGAACTATGGCTACACCTTC
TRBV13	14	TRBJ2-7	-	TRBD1	CASSQTGVLGEQYF	TGTGCCAGCAGTCAAACAGGGGTCCTGGGCGAGCAGTACTTC
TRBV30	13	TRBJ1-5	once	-	CAWSGAVHQPQHF	TGTGCCTGGAGTGGGGCAGTTCATCAGCCCCAGCATTTT
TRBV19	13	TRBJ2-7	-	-	CASIAGPLYEQYF	TGTGCCAGTATAGCCGGGCCCCTCTACGAGCAGTACTTC
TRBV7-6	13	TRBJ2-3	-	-	CASRSRETDTQYF	TGTGCCAGCAGGTCACGGGAGACTGATACGCAGTATTTT
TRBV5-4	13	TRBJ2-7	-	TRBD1	CASSRDRTYEQYF	TGTGCCAGCAGCAGGGACAGGACCTACGAGCAGTACTTC
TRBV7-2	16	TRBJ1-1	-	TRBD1	CASSKNAGGWGTEAFF	TGTGCCAGCAGCAAAAACGCAGGGGGCTGGGGCACTGAAGCTTTCTTT
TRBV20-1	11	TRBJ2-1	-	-	CSARHRSEQFF	TGCAGTGCTAGACACCGGAGTGAGCAGTTCTTC
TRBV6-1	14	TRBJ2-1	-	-	CASSGLQGSNEQFF	TGTGCCAGCAGTGGTTTGCAGGGTAGCAATGAGCAGTTCTTC